This T cell receptor (beta chain) was sequenced for a study of molecular identifiers for immune sequencing clone quantification. The authors sorted naive CD8 T cells as CD8+CD4-CCR7+CD45RA+. In TCRdb, the PCR reads were re-called with MiXCR into one record per CDR3 protein. Of about 640,000 distinct CDR3 sequences listed, about 20% are singletons. The CDR3 length is 13 residues. V was shortened by 8 bases and J by 6 bases, with 16 bases between the two germline ends. Germline CDR1 LNHDA, CDR2 SQIVND (reference sequence). The chain recombines TRBV19 with TRBJ1-1; no firm D call. Sequences were obtained from naive CD8+ T cells from blood, with Jurkat cell RNA spiked in. Subset given: FACS-sorted CD8+CD4-CCR7+CD45RA+ naive T cells. This TCR was recovered from a human donor in good health. Some libraries in this study had Jurkat cell RNA spiked in. In nucleotides, the CDR3 is TGTGCCAGTGAACCAGGACGAATGGCTGAAGCTTTCTTT. The encoded protein is CASEPGRMAEAFF.